This T cell receptor (beta chain) comes out of a study of T cell clonality in common variable immunodeficiency. CDR3 length equals 15 residues. CDR1 is SSHAT and CDR2 is FNYEAQ in the germline V gene (reference sequence). Of CVID subjects, under 16 were female and roughly 30 male, mean age approximately 41. Study conclusions and caveats: Shared TCRbeta clones were fewer between CVID subjects than controls. Fewer deletions and N-nucleotide insertions were reportedly seen in common variable immunodeficiency TCR beta sequences.

Assay used: immunoSEQ multiplex PCR; TCRdb lists only in-frame clones, some missing. The counts give tens of thousands of clones, none of them seen only once; approximately 3% is held by the top ten. As regards this clone: Its antigen is as yet unknown. Sequence at one end of the junction differs from germline and may be a read error. The sequence runs out 3 residues before the end of the CDR3; the remainder is reconstructed from the germline J gene.

This receptor was obtained from a human donor with common variable immunodeficiency. The sequenced material came from peripheral blood mononuclear cells. The rearrangement uses TRBV7-7 and TRBJ2-1, with 7 bases aligning to TRBD2. CDR3 loop: CASSPGAGSYNEQFF. CDR3 DNA, as far as it was read: TGTGCTAGCAGCCCTGGAGCGGGGTCCTACAATGAG.